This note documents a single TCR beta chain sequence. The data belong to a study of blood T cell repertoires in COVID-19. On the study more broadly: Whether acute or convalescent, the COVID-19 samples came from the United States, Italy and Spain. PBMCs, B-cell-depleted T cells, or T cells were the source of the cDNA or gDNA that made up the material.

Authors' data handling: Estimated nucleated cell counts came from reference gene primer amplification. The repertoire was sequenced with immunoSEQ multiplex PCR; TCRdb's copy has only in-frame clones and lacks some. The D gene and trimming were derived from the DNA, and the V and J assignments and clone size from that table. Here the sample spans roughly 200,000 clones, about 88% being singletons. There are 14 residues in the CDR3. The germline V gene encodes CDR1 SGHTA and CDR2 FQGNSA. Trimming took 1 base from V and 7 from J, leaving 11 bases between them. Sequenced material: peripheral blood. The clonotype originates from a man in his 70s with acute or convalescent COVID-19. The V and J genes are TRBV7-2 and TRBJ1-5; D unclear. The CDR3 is CASSLERVRQPQHF. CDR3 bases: TGTGCCAGCAGCTTAGAGAGGGTTCGGCAGCCCCAGCATTTT.